Below, 10 T cell receptor beta chains from the same sample are listed, as sequenced in a study of blood T cell repertoires in COVID-19. Sequencing was performed with immunoSEQ multiplex PCR; in TCRdb, only in-frame clones are kept and a portion is missing. The sample holds hundreds of thousands of clones, about 79% seen once. Sequenced sample: peripheral blood. All receptors derive from a man older than 75 with acute or convalescent COVID-19.

V and J are TRBV28 and TRBJ1-6, with 9 bases identical to TRBD1. The germline CDR1 and CDR2 sequences are MDHEN and SYDVKM. CDR3 length: 14 amino acids. V trimming: 2 bases; J trimming: 8 bases; junction bases outside the gene matches: 1. The CDR3, as DNA: TGTGCCAGCAGTTTAACAGGGGGCTATTCACCCCTCCACTTT. It is translated as CASSLTGGYSPLHF.

This sequence joins TRBV28 and TRBJ1-4; D is unresolved. The CDR3 is made up of 11 amino acids. V was trimmed by 5 bases and J by 7 bases, leaving 5 bases between them. The germline V gene encodes CDR1 MDHEN and CDR2 SYDVKM. The CDR3 coding sequence is TGTGCCAGCAGTGGGCCTGAAAAACTGTTTTTT. Its translation is CASSGPEKLFF.

CDR3 bases: TGCGCCAGCAGCTTGGCCGGGACAGGGGTAAAAAGCAATCAGCCCCAGCATTTT. Translated: CASSLAGTGVKSNQPQHF. The chain joins TRBV5-1 to TRBJ1-5; 10 bases map to TRBD1. The germline V gene has CDR1 SGHRS and CDR2 YFSETQ. J gave up 1 base and V 0 bases, and 7 bases lay outside the gene matches. This CDR3 contains 18 residues.

J is TRBJ2-5 and V is TRBV18, with 7 bases matching TRBD1. V shed 6 bases and J 5 bases; nucleotides not matched to a gene: 15. Germline V CDR1 and CDR2: KGHSH, LQKENI. The CDR3 extends over 16 amino acids. The CDR3 sequence: CASSPSGTVPRETQYF. Here the CDR3 DNA reads TGTGCCAGCTCTCCATCCGGGACAGTCCCCCGGGAGACCCAGTACTTC.

The chain has TRBV18 and TRBJ2-7; D perhaps matches TRBD1 (6 bases). This CDR3 contains 14 residues. Trimming left V 3 bases short and J 3 bases short, with 12 bases between. Germline V CDR1 and CDR2: KGHSH, LQKENI. The CDR3 region is CASSPLGQRYEQYF. The CDR3 DNA sequence: TGTGCCAGCTCACCCCTCGGACAGCGCTACGAGCAGTACTTC.

The chain employs TRBV5-8 and TRBJ2-3; tentatively, D is TRBD1 (5 bases). The ends were cut back, 0 bases at V and 9 bases at J, with 8 bases in the middle. This CDR3 is built from 12 residues. The germline V gene encodes CDR1 SGHTS and CDR2 YDEGEE. The CDR3 is CASSLGKGTQYF. The CDR3 nucleotides are TGTGCCAGCAGCTTGGGGAAGGGGACGCAGTATTTT.

Note on this clone: A far larger clone is only one base removed, so a read error is likely. In the same sample, other DNA sequences code for this CDR3. The chain is built from TRBV6-1 and TRBJ1-3, with D maybe TRBD1 (5 bases). Trimming removed 2 bases from V and 4 bases from J, with 12 bases in between. The CDR3 consists of 15 residues. Per the germline V gene, CDR1 is MNHNS and CDR2 is SASEGT. CDR3 loop: CASSEWGDSGNTIYF. The CDR3 DNA reads as TGTGCCAGCAGTGAATGGGGGGACTCCGGAAACACCATATATTTT.

V usage is TRBV12-3 or TRBV12-4 and J usage is TRBJ2-2; D perhaps matches TRBD1 (6 bases). Trimming took 6 bases from V and 6 from J, leaving 11 bases between them. The CDR3 contains 13 residues. The CDR3 DNA is TGTGCCAGCAGCCACAGGGTTTCCGGGGAGCTGTTTTTT. It translates to CASSHRVSGELFF.

This clone occurred once. The CDR3 DNA is TGTGCCATCAGTGAGAGAGGGGGTTTGAGTGAAGCTTTCTTT. It codes for CAISERGGLSEAFF. This chain joins TRBV10-3 and TRBJ1-1; TRBD1 might be the D (6 bases). The CDR3 contains 14 residues. Germline V gene data show CDR1 as ENHRY and CDR2 as SYGVKD. Trimming stripped 2 bases from V and 7 bases from J, with 14 bases between.

The gene calls are TRBV5-3 and TRBJ2-4; 10 bases fit TRBD2. TRBV5-3 is an ORF, with its function uncertain. The CDR3 spans 17 residues. J gave up 2 bases and V 6 bases, and 11 bases lay outside the gene matches. CDR3: CARKVAGGHLTKNIQYF. CDR3 nucleotides: TGTGCCAGAAAGGTAGCGGGGGGACACCTTACCAAAAACATTCAGTACTTC.